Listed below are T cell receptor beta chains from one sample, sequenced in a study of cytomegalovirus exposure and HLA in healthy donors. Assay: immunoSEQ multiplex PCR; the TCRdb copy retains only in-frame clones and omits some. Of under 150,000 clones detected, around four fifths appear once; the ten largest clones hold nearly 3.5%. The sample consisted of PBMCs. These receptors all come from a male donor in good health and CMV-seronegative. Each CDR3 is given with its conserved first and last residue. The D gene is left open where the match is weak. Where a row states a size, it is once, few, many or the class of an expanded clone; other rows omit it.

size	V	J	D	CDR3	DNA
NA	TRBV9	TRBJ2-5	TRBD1	CASSASGGPETQYF	TGTGCCAGCAGCGCGTCAGGGGGCCCAGAGACCCAGTACTTC
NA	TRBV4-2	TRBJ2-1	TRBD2	CASSQDSLISGSEQFF	TGTGCCAGCAGCCAAGATTCCCTAATTAGCGGGAGTGAGCAGTTCTTC
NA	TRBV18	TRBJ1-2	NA	CASSPLQADNGYTF	TGTGCCAGCTCACCACTGCAAGCCGATAATGGCTACACCTTC
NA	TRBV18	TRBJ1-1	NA	CASSPPTDNTEAFF	TGTGCCAGCTCACCACCGACAGATAACACTGAAGCTTTCTTT
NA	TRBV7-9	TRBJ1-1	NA	CASSSLGQNTEAFF	TGTGCCAGCAGCTCCTTGGGACAGAACACTGAAGCTTTCTTT
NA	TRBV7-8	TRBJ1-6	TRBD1	CASSFDRGGSPLHF	TGTGCCAGCAGCTTTGACAGGGGAGGCTCACCCCTCCACTTT
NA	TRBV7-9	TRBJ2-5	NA	CASSLGAGTFQETQYF	TGTGCCAGCAGCTTAGGGGCAGGCACATTCCAAGAGACCCAGTACTTC
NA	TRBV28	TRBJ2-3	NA	CASSLEGYIDTQYF	TGTGCCAGCAGTTTGGAGGGGTATATAGATACGCAGTATTTT
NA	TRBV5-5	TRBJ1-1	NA	CASSSTPGRATEAFF	TGTGCCAGCAGCTCAACACCAGGGAGGGCCACTGAAGCTTTCTTT
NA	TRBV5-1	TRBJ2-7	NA	CASSLAMRQNEQYF	TGCGCCAGCAGCTTGGCCATGAGGCAGAACGAGCAGTACTTC
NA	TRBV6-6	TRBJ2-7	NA	CASSPRVHSYEQYF	TGTGCCAGCAGTCCCCGGGTACATTCCTACGAGCAGTACTTC
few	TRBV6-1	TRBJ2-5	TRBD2	CASIRLAGGGETQYF	TGTGCCAGCATCCGGCTAGCGGGGGGTGGAGAGACCCAGTACTTC
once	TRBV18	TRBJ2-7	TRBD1	CASSPSGGYEQYF	TGTGCCAGCTCACCTTCAGGGGGATACGAGCAGTACTTC
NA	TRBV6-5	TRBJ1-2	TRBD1	CASSLSGGAEGYTF	TGTGCCAGCAGTTTATCAGGGGGCGCGGAGGGCTACACCTTC
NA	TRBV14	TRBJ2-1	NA	CASSQDLRSGPRGSYNEQFF	TGTGCCAGCAGCCAAGACTTGAGGTCAGGGCCCCGTGGGTCCTACAATGAGCAGTTCTTC
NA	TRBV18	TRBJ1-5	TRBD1	CASSLTDRESQPQHF	TGTGCCAGCTCACTAACTGACAGGGAGAGTCAGCCCCAGCATTTT